Given below is one T cell receptor (beta chain) in context. Its antigen is not known. Antigen-specific CD4+ T cells were expanded (with viral peptide pools) by the ViraFEST assay ahead of sequencing. Having been cultured for roughly 9 days, the cells underwent CD4+ T cell isolation. Participants received two doses of either the BNT162b2 or mRNA-1273 vaccine. Roughly 2.1 million PBMC were seeded per well and grown in the presence of around 10 IU/ml IL-2 and around 10 ug/ml peptides. On days 3 and 7, fresh IL-2 medium replaced half the medium. The protocol was immunoSEQ multiplex PCR, while the TCRdb copy is restricted to in-frame clones and leaves out a portion. Among 65,000 to 95,000 clones listed, about three quarters were seen once. The data stem from a study of vaccination effects on CD4 cells after COVID-19. Study-level information: After the second dose, samples were taken at median day 72.

Per the germline V gene, CDR1 is LNHDA and CDR2 is SQIVND (reference sequence). CDR3 length: 15 amino acids. The V end was cut by 4 bases, the J end by 4 bases, with 14 bases between. Study results and caveats: Cross-reaction with common cold coronaviruses was seen in only 1 of 255 vaccine-induced clones from healthy vaccinees.

The J gene is TRBJ2-1, the V gene TRBV19, with D uncertain. The sequenced sample was CD4+ T cells from PBMCs cultured with HCoV-OC43 spike peptides, obtained after COVID-19 vaccination. Subset noted: HCoV-OC43 spike overlapping peptide pool stimulation. This receptor was identified in a human donor who received a COVID-19 vaccine. CDR3 region: CASSRPGDLYNEQFF. The CDR3 coding sequence is TGTGCCAGTAGTAGACCGGGCGACCTTTACAATGAGCAGTTCTTC.